This T cell receptor (beta chain) stems from a study of cytomegalovirus exposure and HLA in healthy donors. To note about this clone: Antigen unknown.

60 Vbeta and 13 Jbeta primers were used in PCR. The protocol was immunoSEQ multiplex PCR, while the TCRdb copy is restricted to in-frame clones and leaves out a portion. Of 180,000 or so clones in the sample, approximately 86% were seen once. CDR1 is LNHDA, CDR2 SQIVND, per germline (reference sequence). The CDR3 has 15 residues. V was shortened by 10 bases and J by 3 bases, with 19 bases between the two germline ends. Study results and caveats: An ancestry cluster, one associated with Asian ancestry, reportedly showed fewer N-insertions than the approximately 650-donor mean in a later analysis. A classifier reportedly called cytomegalovirus status with high sensitivity and specificity. Earlier analysis looked at TCR beta V segments, and most were productive about 87% or about 30% of the time.

The TCR was taken from a woman in her 30s in good health and CMV-seronegative. The specimen sequenced was PBMCs. J is TRBJ2-1 and V is TRBV19, with D possibly matching TRBD2 (6 bases). The CDR3 nucleotides are TGTGCCACCTCAATGAAGGTAGCGGACTACAATGAGCAGTTCTTC. As protein: CATSMKVADYNEQFF.